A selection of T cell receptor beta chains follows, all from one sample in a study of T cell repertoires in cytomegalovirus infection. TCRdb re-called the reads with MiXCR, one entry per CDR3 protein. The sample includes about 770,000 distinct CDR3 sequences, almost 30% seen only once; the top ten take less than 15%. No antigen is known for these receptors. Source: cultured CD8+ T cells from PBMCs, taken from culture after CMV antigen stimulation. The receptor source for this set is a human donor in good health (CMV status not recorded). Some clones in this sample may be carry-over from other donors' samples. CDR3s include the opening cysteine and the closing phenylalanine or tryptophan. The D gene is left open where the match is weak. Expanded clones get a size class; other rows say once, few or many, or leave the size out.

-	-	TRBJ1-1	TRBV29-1	TGCAGCGTTGAAAAAAGGGGAAGGAACACTGAAGCTTTCTTT	CSVEKRGRNTEAFF
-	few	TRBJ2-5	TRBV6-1	TGTGCCAGCAACGGAGGAGGGGGTGGAGAGACCCAGTACTTC	CASNGGGGGETQYF
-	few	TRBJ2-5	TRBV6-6	TGTGCCAGCAGTTACGGGGACAACCTGTGGGGCCAAGAGACCCAGTACTTC	CASSYGDNLWGQETQYF
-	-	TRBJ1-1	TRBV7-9	TGTGCCAGCAGCCTATGGGACGGAACTGAAGCTTTCTTT	CASSLWDGTEAFF
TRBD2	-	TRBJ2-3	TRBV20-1	TGCAGTGCTTCTCCGGGACTAGCTCTAGATACGCAGTATTTT	CSASPGLALDTQYF
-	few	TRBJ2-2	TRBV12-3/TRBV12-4	TGTGCCAGCAGTCCAGGGACGGACCCAACCGGGGAGCTGTTTTTT	CASSPGTDPTGELFF
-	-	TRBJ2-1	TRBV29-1	TGCAGCCCCCTCTTACTAGGGAGAAACAATGAGCAGTTCTTC	CSPLLLGRNNEQFF
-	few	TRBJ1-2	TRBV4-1	TGCGCCAGCAGCCAAGCTTACGGATCAGGAGGATTTGGCTATGGCTACACCTTC	CASSQAYGSGGFGYGYTF
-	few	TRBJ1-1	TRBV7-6	TGTGCCAGCAGCTTAGGAACGGGGGGCAGAAACACTGAAGCTTTCTTT	CASSLGTGGRNTEAFF
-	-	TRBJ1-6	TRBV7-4	TGTGCCAGCAGCTCCCGGACCGATTTGAGCTCCTATAATTCACCCCTCCACTTT	CASSSRTDLSSYNSPLHF
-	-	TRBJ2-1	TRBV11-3	TGTGCCAGCAGCTTAATGGCGTACAATGAGCAGTTCTTC	CASSLMAYNEQFF
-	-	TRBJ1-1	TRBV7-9	TGTGCCAGCAGCTTAACCCATACAGGGAGGGATACTGAAGCTTTCTTT	CASSLTHTGRDTEAFF
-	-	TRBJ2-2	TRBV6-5	TGTGCCAGCAGGGGACGGGGGGCGACGGACACCGGGGAGCTGTTTTTT	CASRGRGATDTGELFF
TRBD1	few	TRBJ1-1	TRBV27	TGTGCCAGCAACCCGACAGGGTTCGGGACTGAAGCTTTCTTT	CASNPTGFGTEAFF
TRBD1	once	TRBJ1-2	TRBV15	TGTGCCACCAGCCACAACCGACAGGGGAACTATGGCTACACCTTC	CATSHNRQGNYGYTF
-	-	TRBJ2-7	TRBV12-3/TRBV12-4	TGTGCCAGCAGTTTATCGCAGGGGCAGTACTTC	CASSLSQGQYF
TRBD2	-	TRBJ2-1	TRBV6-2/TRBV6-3	TGTGCCAGCAGTTACTCTCTAGCGGAAAATGAGCAGTTCTTC	CASSYSLAENEQFF
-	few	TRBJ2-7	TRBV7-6	TGTGCCAGCAGCCCCGGGACTTCCACTTACGAGCAGTACTTC	CASSPGTSTYEQYF
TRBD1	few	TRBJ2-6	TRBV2	TGTGCCAGCCAAACAGGGGCGGCCGGGGCCAACGTCCTGACTTTC	CASQTGAAGANVLTF
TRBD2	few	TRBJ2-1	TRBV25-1	TGTGCCAGCAGTGAACGGGGGGTAGAGCAGTTCTTC	CASSERGVEQFF
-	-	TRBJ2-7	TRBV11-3	TGTGCCAGCAGCCTCGATGTTAGCTCCTACGAGCAGTACTTC	CASSLDVSSYEQYF
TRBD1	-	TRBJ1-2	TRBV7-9	TGTGCCAGCAGCTCTAACAGGGGTCCCTCCTATGGCTACACCTTC	CASSSNRGPSYGYTF
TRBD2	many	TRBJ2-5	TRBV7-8	TGTGCCAGCAGCCTCCTTTTTAGCGGGACTGAAGAGACCCAGTACTTC	CASSLLFSGTEETQYF
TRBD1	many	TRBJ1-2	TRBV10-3	TGTGCCATCAGTGACCGGGACAGGGGCCCATACTATGGCTACACCTTC	CAISDRDRGPYYGYTF
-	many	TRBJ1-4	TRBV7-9	TGTGCCAGCAGCTTACTACAGGGAGGGCAAAATGAAAAACTGTTTTTT	CASSLLQGGQNEKLFF
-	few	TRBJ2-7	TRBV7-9	TGTGCCAGCAGCGGGCAGGAGGGTTCCTACGAGCAGTACTTC	CASSGQEGSYEQYF
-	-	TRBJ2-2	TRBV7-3	TGTGCCAGCAGCCTCCTGGAGGACACCGGGGAGCTGTTTTTT	CASSLLEDTGELFF
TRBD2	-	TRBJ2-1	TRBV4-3	TGCGCCAGCAGCAGTAGCGGGGTCTTCAATGAGCAGTTCTTC	CASSSSGVFNEQFF
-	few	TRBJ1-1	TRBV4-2	TGTGCCAGCAGCCAAGATCTGAAAAGCACTGAAGCTTTCTTT	CASSQDLKSTEAFF
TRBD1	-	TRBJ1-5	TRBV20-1	TGCAGTGCTAGAGATGGACAGGGGAGCGGCAATCAGCCCCAGCATTTT	CSARDGQGSGNQPQHF
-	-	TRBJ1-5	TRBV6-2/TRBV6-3	TGTGCCAGCAGTTTTGAAGGGCACAATCAGCCCCAGCATTTT	CASSFEGHNQPQHF
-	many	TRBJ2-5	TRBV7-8	TGTGCCAGCAGCCTCCTAGAATCATTTGAGACCCAGTACTTC	CASSLLESFETQYF
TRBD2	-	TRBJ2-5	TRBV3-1	TGTGCCAGCACCATTAGCGGGAACCAAGAGACCCAGTACTTC	CASTISGNQETQYF
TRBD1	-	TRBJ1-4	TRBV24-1	TGTGCCACCAGCCGGACAGGGCGTAATGAAAAACTGTTTTTT	CATSRTGRNEKLFF
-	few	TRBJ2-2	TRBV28	TGTGCCAGCAGTCCGGAAACCCGCACCGGGGAGCTGTTTTTT	CASSPETRTGELFF
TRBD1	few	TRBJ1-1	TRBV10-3	TGTGCCATCAGCCGGGACAGGGGTAGTGAAGCTTTCTTT	CAISRDRGSEAFF
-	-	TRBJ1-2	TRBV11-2	TGTGCCAGCAGCTCTCGGACCCGGAGGAACTATGGCTGCACCTTC	CASSSRTRRNYGCTF
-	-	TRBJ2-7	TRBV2	TGTGCCAGCAGAGGACACGGGCGCTACGAGCAGTACTTC	CASRGHGRYEQYF
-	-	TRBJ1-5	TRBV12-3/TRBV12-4	TGTGCCAGCACTTATTCGGGGCGTAATCAGCCCCAGCATTTT	CASTYSGRNQPQHF
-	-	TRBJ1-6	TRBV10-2	TGCGCCAGCCTAACTGGCAGCTCCTATAATTCACCCCTCCACTTT	CASLTGSSYNSPLHF
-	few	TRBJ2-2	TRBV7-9	TGTGCCAGCAGTGTGGGCTCCGGGGAGCTGTTTTTT	CASSVGSGELFF
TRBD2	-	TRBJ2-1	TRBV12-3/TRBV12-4	TGTGCCAGCAGTCCGAGGACTAGCGGGGGGGACTACAATGAGCAGTTCTTC	CASSPRTSGGDYNEQFF